Listed below are T cell receptor beta chains from one sample, sequenced in a study of identical twins. TCRdb re-called the 5' RACE reads through MiXCR, storing one row per CDR3 protein. Of around 570,000 distinct CDR3 sequences listed, 9.6% are singletons. Separately, the same data were catalogued under a study of yellow fever vaccine responses in identical twins.

The source material was PBMCs. Receptors originate from a young woman in good health. Both conserved end residues are part of each CDR3. The D gene is left open where the match is weak. Expanded clones get a size class; other rows say once, few or many, or leave the size out.

cdr3_aa cdr3_nt j_call d_call clone_size v_call
CASSTVGGKETQYF TGTGCCAGCAGCACTGTGGGGGGAAAAGAGACCCAGTACTTC TRBJ2-5 - - TRBV7-8
CASSLGDTSYDQYF TGCGCCAGCAGCTTAGGAGACACCTCCTACGATCAGTACTTC TRBJ2-7 - - TRBV5-1
CASRPTRQGSGEQYF TGTGCCAGCAGACCAACCCGACAGGGCTCGGGGGAGCAGTACTTC TRBJ2-7 TRBD1 - TRBV6-2/TRBV6-3
CSALPVSGLETQYF TGCAGTGCCCTCCCCGTTTCGGGATTAGAGACCCAGTACTTC TRBJ2-5 - many TRBV20-1
CASSLYRGGRNTQYF TGTGCCAGCAGCTTGTATCGGGGAGGGCGAAATACGCAGTATTTT TRBJ2-3 TRBD2 - TRBV5-6
CGSSVGGAGNTGELFF TGTGGCAGCAGCGTAGGGGGCGCAGGGAACACCGGGGAGCTGTTTTTT TRBJ2-2 TRBD1 - TRBV11-2
CASRDRTPNYGYTF TGCGCCAGCAGGGACAGGACGCCGAACTATGGCTACACCTTC TRBJ1-2 TRBD1 - TRBV5-1
CASSVHGGHYEQYF TGTGCCAGCAGCGTCCACGGGGGTCACTACGAGCAGTACTTC TRBJ2-7 - few TRBV9
CASSQDSGGAADTQYF TGCGCCAGCAGCCAAGATAGCGGGGGGGCCGCAGATACGCAGTATTTT TRBJ2-3 TRBD2 many TRBV4-1
CASSLAQGSYYEQYF TGTGCCAGCAGCTTAGCGCAGGGGTCGTACTACGAGCAGTACTTC TRBJ2-7 - few TRBV7-9
CASSVDEGAPSTDTQYF TGTGCCAGCAGCGTAGATGAGGGGGCCCCTAGCACAGATACGCAGTATTTT TRBJ2-3 TRBD1 - TRBV9
CATNGAPFLTAMSSYEQYF TGTGCCACCAATGGCGCCCCTTTCTTGACAGCGATGTCCTCCTACGAGCAGTACTTC TRBJ2-7 - many TRBV24-1
CASSFKGSGELFF TGTGCCAGCAGTTTCAAGGGGTCCGGGGAGCTGTTTTTT TRBJ2-2 - many TRBV12-3/TRBV12-4
CAISGLAGGPDTQYF TGTGCCATCAGTGGACTAGCGGGGGGCCCAGATACGCAGTATTTT TRBJ2-3 TRBD2 many TRBV10-3
CASSQEGANYGYTF TGCGCCAGCAGCCAAGAGGGAGCTAACTATGGCTACACCTTC TRBJ1-2 - few TRBV4-1
CASSQDWGTQETQYF TGCGCCAGCAGCCAAGATTGGGGGACCCAAGAGACCCAGTACTTC TRBJ2-5 - few TRBV4-3
CASSPQVGGTEAFF TGTGCCAGCAGCCCACAGGTTGGGGGGACTGAAGCTTTCTTT TRBJ1-1 - - TRBV12-3/TRBV12-4
CSAWEAGVTYNEQFF TGCAGTGCATGGGAGGCCGGCGTAACTTACAATGAGCAGTTCTTC TRBJ2-1 - few TRBV20-1
CASNRVYEQYF TGTGCCAGCAACAGGGTCTACGAGCAGTACTTC TRBJ2-7 - few TRBV28
CSAETGEHSPLHF TGCAGTGCAGAGACAGGGGAACATTCACCCCTCCACTTT TRBJ1-6 TRBD1 few TRBV20-1
CASSPTDGYEQYF TGTGCCAGCAGTCCTACGGACGGATACGAGCAGTACTTC TRBJ2-7 - many TRBV28
CSARQGRDRGYYGYTF TGCAGTGCTAGACAGGGAAGGGATCGAGGCTACTATGGCTACACCTTC TRBJ1-2 - - TRBV20-1
CASRFHGEGALGYTF TGTGCCAGCAGATTCCATGGGGAGGGCGCACTTGGCTACACCTTC TRBJ1-2 - many TRBV6-1
CASSIRQTRTDTQYF TGTGCCAGCAGCATAAGACAAACACGCACAGATACGCAGTATTTT TRBJ2-3 - - TRBV5-5
CSAPPPGGANTEAFF TGCAGTGCTCCCCCCCCGGGGGGCGCGAACACTGAAGCTTTCTTT TRBJ1-1 - few TRBV20-1
CASRGQDRGNGYTF TGTGCCAGCAGGGGCCAGGACAGGGGAAACGGCTACACCTTC TRBJ1-2 TRBD1 many TRBV28
CASSFRGDTYEQYF TGTGCCAGCAGTTTTCGGGGTGACACCTACGAGCAGTACTTC TRBJ2-7 - - TRBV12-3/TRBV12-4
CASSRQGPYEQYF TGTGCCAGCAGCCGACAGGGCCCCTACGAGCAGTACTTC TRBJ2-7 TRBD1 many TRBV3-1
CASSQVNSGRSHEQYF TGTGCCAGCAGCCAAGTGAATAGCGGGAGATCCCACGAGCAGTACTTC TRBJ2-7 TRBD2 - TRBV3-1
CASSQETSGGGETQYF TGCGCCAGCAGCCAAGAGACTAGCGGGGGGGGAGAGACCCAGTACTTC TRBJ2-5 TRBD2 - TRBV4-3
CATSSPTGTVETQYF TGTGCCACCAGCAGCCCAACCGGGACAGTTGAGACCCAGTACTTC TRBJ2-5 TRBD1 few TRBV15
CASSPPAVAGELFF TGTGCCAGCTCACCACCGGCGGTAGCCGGGGAGCTGTTTTTT TRBJ2-2 - once TRBV18
CASSWGEGTEAFF TGTGCCAGCAGTTGGGGGGAGGGGACTGAAGCTTTCTTT TRBJ1-1 - few TRBV12-3/TRBV12-4
CASSYAGTGRNEQFF TGTGCCAGCAGCTACGCCGGGACAGGGAGGAATGAGCAGTTCTTC TRBJ2-1 TRBD1 many TRBV6-2/TRBV6-3
CASSLLRRDDKNIQYF TGTGCCAGCAGCTTATTGAGACGGGACGACAAAAACATTCAGTACTTC TRBJ2-4 - few TRBV7-9
CASMPAEGVYEQYF TGTGCCAGCATGCCCGCGGAGGGCGTCTACGAGCAGTACTTC TRBJ2-7 - few TRBV6-1
CSVRSGGTDTQYF TGCAGCGTCCGGTCAGGGGGCACAGATACGCAGTATTTT TRBJ2-3 - few TRBV29-1
CASSPRGGGAGNEQFF TGTGCCAGCAGCCCGAGGGGCGGGGGGGCCGGCAATGAGCAGTTCTTC TRBJ2-1 TRBD2 few TRBV7-2
CASSSTGGASTDTQYF TGCGCCAGCAGCTCAACCGGGGGGGCAAGCACAGATACGCAGTATTTT TRBJ2-3 TRBD2 many TRBV5-1
CAISESMGARETQYF TGTGCCATCAGTGAATCGATGGGGGCCCGAGAGACCCAGTACTTC TRBJ2-5 - - TRBV10-3
CSASWGGISGELFF TGCAGTGCTAGTTGGGGAGGAATTTCCGGGGAGCTGTTTTTT TRBJ2-2 - many TRBV20-1
CASSLSAGEQYF TGTGCCAGCAGCTTAAGTGCGGGTGAGCAGTACTTC TRBJ2-7 - - TRBV7-8
CASSMKLGHLNEQFF TGTGCCAGCAGCATGAAATTGGGACACCTCAATGAGCAGTTCTTC TRBJ2-1 - - TRBV21-1
CATSGSKGEAYEQYF TGTGCCACCTCCGGATCGAAGGGGGAGGCCTACGAGCAGTACTTC TRBJ2-7 - few TRBV24-1
CASSHTSSGKLNEQFF TGCGCCAGCAGCCATACGTCTAGCGGGAAATTAAATGAGCAGTTCTTC TRBJ2-1 TRBD2 - TRBV4-1
CASSFAERRQPQHF TGTGCCAGCAGCTTCGCGGAAAGGCGTCAGCCCCAGCATTTT TRBJ1-5 - many TRBV7-8